The 4 T cell receptor beta chains below were found in one sample sequenced in a study of blood T cell repertoires in COVID-19. Repertoires were generated with immunoSEQ multiplex PCR, while TCRdb's copy carries only in-frame clones and drops some. The sample consists of hundreds of thousands of clones, about 90% of them appearing once. The sample taken for sequencing was PBMCs or T cells enriched from blood (not recorded which). The source is a woman in her 50s who had been exposed to COVID-19.

The chain couples TRBV24-1 to TRBJ2-3; D is possibly TRBD1 (5 bases). V was clipped by 4 bases and J by 4 bases, with 14 bases between them. This CDR3 is 15 amino acids long. The germline V gene has CDR1 KGHDR and CDR2 SFDVKD. CDR3 in DNA: TGTGCCACCAGTGAAACCCCAGACAGCTCAGATACGCAGTATTTT. It encodes CATSETPDSSDTQYF.

This chain joins TRBV28 and TRBJ1-2; the match to TRBD1 covers 7 bases. The CDR3 consists of 15 residues. In germline, CDR1 is MDHEN, CDR2 SYDVKM. Losses at the gene ends were 5 bases for V and 0 bases for J; bases not matched to a gene: 6. The CDR3 DNA is TGTGCCAGCAGTCGACAGGGCCTCGCTAACTATGGCTACACCTTC. It translates to CASSRQGLANYGYTF.

This rearrangement joins TRBV3-1 (or the pseudogene TRBV3-2) to TRBJ1-4, with TRBD1 as a possible D gene (5 bases). This CDR3 is 13 amino acids long. With 4 bases removed from V and 3 bases from J, the gap between germline ends came to 6 bases. Germline CDR1 reads LGHDT; CDR2 reads YNNKEL (reference sequence). The CDR3 loop reads CASSRGPNEKLFF. CDR3 bases: TGTGCCAGCAGCCGGGGCCCTAATGAAAAACTGTTTTTT.

The rearrangement joins TRBV2 to TRBJ1-1, with 8 bases that match TRBD1. The ends lost 1 base at V and 5 bases at J; junction bases unmatched: 12. The V gene's germline CDR1 is SNHLY and CDR2 FYNNEI. The CDR3 has 17 amino acids. For the CDR3, the DNA is TGTGCCAGCAGTGAAGGTGGGCTACAGGGGGTTGGTACTGAAGCTTTCTTT. Encoded protein: CASSEGGLQGVGTEAFF.